What follows are 26 T cell receptor beta chains derived from one specimen sequenced in a study of blood T cell repertoires in COVID-19. Generated by immunoSEQ multiplex PCR, the TCRdb table keeps only in-frame clones and is missing some. Of approximately 140,000 clones detected, approximately 88% appear once; the ten largest clones hold under 12%. The material sequenced was peripheral blood. The receptors originated from a man in his sixties with active or convalescent COVID-19.

The chain joins TRBV24-1 to TRBJ1-4; D is unclear. Trimming took off 2 bases at V and 7 bases at J, with 4 bases between the two ends. The CDR3 runs 12 residues. Germline loops: CDR1 KGHDR, CDR2 SFDVKD. CDR3: CATSDSGEKLFF. CDR3 coding DNA: TGTGCCACCAGTGATTCGGGTGAAAAACTGTTTTTT.

The rearrangement uses TRBV15 and TRBJ2-7; 10 nucleotides match TRBD1. V shed 1 base and J 6 bases; nucleotides not matched to a gene: 3. The CDR3 totals 14 residues. Germline values: CDR1 LNHNV, CDR2 YYDKDF (reference sequence). CDR3 in amino acids: CATSRGGQGREQYF. The CDR3 region has the DNA TGTGCCACCAGCAGAGGGGGACAGGGGCGCGAGCAGTACTTC.

This chain joins TRBV5-1 and TRBJ2-2; D gene ambiguous. Trimming took 0 bases from V and 0 from J, leaving 9 bases between them. This CDR3 has 16 residues. Germline-derived CDR1 and CDR2 are SGHRS and YFSETQ. Here the CDR3 reads CASSLASVSNTGELFF. CDR3 sequence (DNA): TGCGCCAGCAGCTTGGCCTCGGTCTCGAACACCGGGGAGCTGTTTTTT.

V usage is TRBV7-2 and J usage is TRBJ1-1; D ambiguous. Trimming pared 4 bases from V and 4 bases from J, leaving 19 bases between. Germline V gene sequence: CDR1 SGHTA, CDR2 FQGNSA. The CDR3 spans 16 residues. Written as DNA, the CDR3 is TGTGCCAGCAGCTCAGAACCGGAGATCGGAAGCACTGAAGCTTTCTTT. This translates into CASSSEPEIGSTEAFF. Combining the CDR3 with reference TRBV7-2 and TRBJ1-1 gives the whole variable domain GAGVSQSPSNKVTEKGKDVELRCDPISGHTALYWYRQSLGQGLEFLIYFQGNSAPDKSGLPSDRFSAERTGGSVSTLTIQRTQQEDSAVYLCASSSEPEIGSTEAFFGQGTRLTVV.

In its sample, this clone was seen once. The V gene is TRBV4-1, the J gene TRBJ2-7; 7 bases agree with TRBD1. This CDR3 has 14 amino acids. Germline V gene lookup returns CDR1 MGHRA and CDR2 YSYEKL. J was trimmed by 0 bases and V by 6 bases; bases with no gene match: 5. As DNA, the CDR3 is TGCGCCAGCAGGGACAGGAAGAGCTCCTACGAGCAGTACTTC. The encoded protein is CASRDRKSSYEQYF.

V usage is TRBV5-1 and J usage is TRBJ2-1; 9 positions agree with TRBD1. This CDR3 comprises 17 residues. Germline trimming cut 2 bases from V and 4 bases from J; bases unmatched to any gene: 10. Germline CDR1 reads SGHRS; CDR2 reads YFSETQ. The CDR3: CASSFRPGQGSYNEQFF. Written as DNA, the CDR3 is TGCGCCAGCAGCTTCCGACCGGGACAGGGATCTTACAATGAGCAGTTCTTC.

This chain uses TRBV7-9 with TRBJ2-1; 9 bases map to TRBD1. Germline-derived CDR1 and CDR2 are SEHNR and FQNEAQ (reference sequence). Germline trimming cut 2 bases from V and 13 bases from J; bases unmatched to any gene: 6. This CDR3 has 13 residues. The CDR3 is CASSLNEGQGQFF. In nucleotides, the CDR3 is TGTGCCAGCAGCTTAAATGAGGGACAGGGCCAGTTCTTC.

This chain connects TRBV10-1 to TRBJ2-1; 9 positions match TRBD1. Trimming cost V 3 bases and J 4 bases; bases outside gene matches: 7. This CDR3 is built from 16 residues. Germline CDR1 and CDR2: WNHNN and SYGVQD (reference sequence). Here the CDR3 reads CASSEEGTGMYNEQFF. DNA for the CDR3: TGCGCCAGCAGTGAAGAGGGGACAGGGATGTACAATGAGCAGTTCTTC.

This rearrangement joins TRBV29-1 to TRBJ1-2, with 9 bases aligning to TRBD1. CDR3 length equals 13 residues. Germline V CDR1 and CDR2: SQVTM, ANQGSEA. With V trimmed by 7 bases and J by 4 bases, 7 bases remained unmatched. The CDR3 reads CSAPGQGPYGYTF. In DNA, the CDR3 is TGCAGCGCCCCGGGACAGGGCCCCTATGGCTACACCTTC.

The gene calls are TRBV2 and TRBJ1-1; D is perhaps TRBD1 (5 bases). The CDR3 has 13 amino acids. The germline V and J ends were trimmed by 8 bases and 1 base, with 11 bases remaining between them. CDR1 is SNHLY, CDR2 FYNNEI, per germline. CDR3 sequence reads: CASRVGANTEAFF. The CDR3 nucleotides read TGTGCCAGCCGGGTAGGGGCGAACACTGAAGCTTTCTTT.

This clone was counted a single time. The same CDR3 can be traced to other DNA sequences in this sample. The chain uses TRBV7-3 and TRBJ2-7, with 11 bases lining up with TRBD2. Unmatched junction bases numbered 7, after V lost 5 bases and J lost 4 bases. This CDR3 spans 15 amino acids. Germline-derived CDR1 and CDR2 are SGHTA and FQGTGA. The CDR3 coding sequence is TGTGCCAGCAGCCTTAGCGGGGGGGTAGGATACGAGCAGTACTTC. Its protein product is CASSLSGGVGYEQYF.

The chain employs TRBV10-1 and TRBJ1-3, with 7 nucleotides matching TRBD1. The CDR3 is 14 amino acids. Germline CDR1 reads WNHNN; CDR2 reads SYGVQD (reference sequence). V dropped 11 bases and J dropped 0; count of bases not matched to a gene: 7. This CDR3 is CASRDSRSGNTIYF. The CDR3 coding sequence is TGCGCCTCCCGGGACAGCCGCTCTGGAAACACCATATATTTT.

This chain uses TRBV29-1 with TRBJ2-3, with 12 bases identical to TRBD2. V lost 4 bases, J lost 4 bases, and 6 bases stayed unmatched. The CDR3 length is 15 residues. Germline CDR1 reads SQVTM; CDR2 reads ANQGSEA. CDR3 sequence (DNA): TGCAGCGTTGGTCTAGCGGGAGGGCCGCCAGATACGCAGTATTTT. Translation: CSVGLAGGPPDTQYF.

The chain uses TRBV5-4 and TRBJ1-1, with D hard to call. V was trimmed by 4 bases and J by 3 bases, leaving 13 bases between them. CDR1 SGHNT and CDR2 YYREEE come from the germline V gene (reference sequence). CDR3 length: 14 amino acids. CDR3 in amino acids: CASSTTKTHTEAFF. CDR3 DNA: TGTGCCAGCAGCACAACCAAGACACACACTGAAGCTTTCTTT.

The genes are TRBV4-1 and TRBJ2-7; 7 positions agree with TRBD1. Germline trimming cut 2 bases from V and 1 base from J; bases unmatched to any gene: 2. Germline V lookup: CDR1 MGHRA, CDR2 YSYEKL. The CDR3 extends over 14 amino acids. The CDR3 sequence is CASSQLQGSYEQYF. The CDR3 DNA sequence: TGCGCCAGCAGCCAATTACAGGGGTCCTACGAGCAGTACTTC.

The chain employs TRBV6-5 and TRBJ1-2; 7 nucleotides agree with TRBD1. The CDR3 is 11 residues long. Looked up from germline, CDR1 is MNHEY and CDR2 is SVGAGI. The trim removed 6 bases at V and 9 bases at J, leaving 4 bases unmatched. CDR3 sequence: CASRRQGSYTF. Here the CDR3 DNA reads TGTGCCAGCAGACGACAGGGAAGCTACACCTTC.

The rearrangement links TRBV7-9 to TRBJ2-7; TRBD1 might be the D (6 bases). V gave up 5 bases and J gave up 6 bases, with 17 bases separating them. Germline V gene data show CDR1 as SEHNR and CDR2 as FQNEAQ (reference sequence). The CDR3 length is 14 residues. The CDR3 DNA sequence: TGTGCCAGCAGCGGGGGCTGGGGTCCCGGCGAGCAGTACTTC. Residues: CASSGGWGPGEQYF.

The chain uses TRBV19 and TRBJ1-5, with 12 bases aligning to TRBD1. V dropped 4 bases and J dropped 7; count of bases not matched to a gene: 8. Germline CDR1 is LNHDA and CDR2 is SQIVND (reference sequence). The length of the CDR3 is 16 residues. The CDR3 sequence: CASSTPGQGARQPQHF. The CDR3 coding sequence is TGTGCCAGTAGTACCCCGGGACAGGGGGCCCGGCAGCCCCAGCATTTT.

The chain has TRBV15 and TRBJ1-2; D perhaps matches TRBD1 (5 bases). The germline V gene encodes CDR1 LNHNV and CDR2 YYDKDF (reference sequence). The CDR3 extends over 17 amino acids. The V end lost 5 bases, the J end lost 4 bases, and 23 bases lay between the germline ends. The CDR3 is CATSEGRRGGGPYGYTF. The CDR3, as DNA: TGTGCCACCAGCGAAGGTCGTCGGGGGGGAGGTCCCTATGGCTACACCTTC.

The DNA for the CDR3 is TGTGCCAGCAGCAAAGGGAGGGGTGGGGGAAGAGAGGAAAAACTGTTTTTT. Translated: CASSKGRGGGREEKLFF. The chain combines TRBV21-1 with TRBJ1-4. TRBV21-1 constitutes a pseudogene. The CDR3 is made up of 17 amino acids.

The J gene is TRBJ2-3, the V gene TRBV4-3, with 10 bases matching TRBD2. J lost 4 bases, V lost 0 bases, and 13 bases had no gene match. The CDR3 extends over 19 amino acids. From germline, CDR1 is LGHNA and CDR2 YSLEER. CDR3 coding DNA: TGCGCCAGCAGCCAAGATCTTAGGGCTAGCGGGAGTCTCCCAGATACGCAGTATTTT. Protein: CASSQDLRASGSLPDTQYF.

This rearrangement joins TRBV6-4 to TRBJ2-3; tentatively, D is TRBD2 (6 bases). The CDR3 consists of 15 residues. Trimming removed 4 bases at V and 2 bases at J, with 13 bases between. Germline CDR1 is MRHNA and CDR2 is SNTAGT. The CDR3 sequence is CASSVPVRDTDTQYF. The CDR3, as DNA: TGTGCCAGCAGTGTCCCGGTGCGGGACACAGATACGCAGTATTTT.

The chain combines TRBV9 with TRBJ1-1; D is ambiguous. Germline CDR1 reads SGDLS; CDR2 reads YYNGEE. The CDR3 sequence is 13 residues long. Between the trimmed V and J ends, which lost 3 bases and 4 bases, there was a span of 10 bases. The CDR3 region has the DNA TGTGCCAGCAGCGAAGGGAGCGCCACTGAAGCTTTCTTT. It is translated as CASSEGSATEAFF. The full variable domain, rest sourced from reference TRBV9 and TRBJ1-1, is DSGVTQTPKHLITATGQRVTLRCSPRSGDLSVYWYQQSLDQGLQFLIQYYNGEERAKGNILERFSAQQFPDLHSELNLSSLELGDSALYFCASSEGSATEAFFGQGTRLTVV.

V gene TRBV18 combines with J gene TRBJ2-7; D is uncertain. The CDR3 covers 13 residues. CDR1 and CDR2 (germline): KGHSH, LQKENI. V lost 2 bases to trimming and J lost 3 bases, with 8 bases between them. CDR3 sequence: CASSPTVVYEQYF. DNA for the CDR3: TGTGCCAGCTCACCAACAGTAGTCTACGAGCAGTACTTC. Supplemented by reference TRBV18 and TRBJ2-7, the full variable domain reads NAGVMQNPRHLVRRRGQEARLRCSPMKGHSHVYWYRQLPEEGLKFMVYLQKENIIDESGMPKERFSAEFPKEGPSILRIQQVVRGDSAAYFCASSPTVVYEQYFGPGTRLTVT.

The J gene is TRBJ2-7, the V gene TRBV6-5; 8 bases line up with TRBD2. Germline V gives CDR1 MNHEY, CDR2 SVGAGI. J was trimmed by 12 bases and V by 6 bases; bases with no gene match: 10. CDR3 length equals 12 residues. Written as DNA, the CDR3 is TGTGCCAGCAGAGCGGGAGCGGGAGTGTGGTACTTC. Translation gives CASRAGAGVWYF.

The chain links TRBV3-1 (or the pseudogene TRBV3-2) to TRBJ2-7; D call uncertain. This CDR3 has 14 residues. Germline CDR1 LGHDT, CDR2 YNNKEL (reference sequence). V dropped 1 base and J dropped 0 bases, with 7 bases sitting between them. CDR3 amino acids: CASSQGGNSYEQYF. In DNA form, the CDR3 reads TGTGCCAGCAGCCAAGGCGGAAACTCCTACGAGCAGTACTTC.